The 2 T cell receptor beta chains listed next were all sequenced from one sample in a study of shared clonotypes between healthy human individuals. TCRdb keeps only in-frame clones here, not all; method: immunoSEQ multiplex PCR. The sample carries a few million clones, about 92% recorded once. Sequencing input: naive CD4+ T cells from PBMCs. Subset given: CD45RA+ positively selected. These receptors were obtained from a man aged 18 to 29 in good health. Some clones in this sample may be carry-over from other donors' samples.

The gene calls are TRBV7-9 and TRBJ2-7; 8 bases are shared with TRBD2. Germline CDR1 SEHNR, CDR2 FQNEAQ (reference sequence). The trim removed 5 bases at V and 13 bases at J, leaving 10 bases unmatched. This CDR3 has 12 amino acids. CDR3 loop: CASSLPGLAAYF. The CDR3 region has the DNA TGTGCCAGCAGCCTACCCGGACTAGCTGCCTACTTC.

The chain carries TRBV28 and TRBJ2-1; TRBD1 is a possible D gene (6 bases). Germline assignment: CDR1 MDHEN and CDR2 SYDVKM. The V end was cut by 5 bases, the J end by 10 bases, with 15 bases between. This CDR3 is built from 13 residues. The CDR3 is CASSVRWGPEQFF. The CDR3 bases are TGTGCCAGCAGTGTTCGATGGGGGCCAGAGCAGTTCTTC.